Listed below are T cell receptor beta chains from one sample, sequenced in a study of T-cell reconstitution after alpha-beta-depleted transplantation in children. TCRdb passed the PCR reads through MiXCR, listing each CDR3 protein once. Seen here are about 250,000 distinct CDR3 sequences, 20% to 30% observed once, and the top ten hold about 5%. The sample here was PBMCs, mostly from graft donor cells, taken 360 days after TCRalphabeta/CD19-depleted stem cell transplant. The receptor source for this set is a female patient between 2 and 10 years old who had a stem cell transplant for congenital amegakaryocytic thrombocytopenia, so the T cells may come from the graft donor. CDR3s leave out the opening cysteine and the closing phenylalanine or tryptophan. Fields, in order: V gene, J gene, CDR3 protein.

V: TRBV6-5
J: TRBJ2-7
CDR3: ASSYFRTGVYEQY

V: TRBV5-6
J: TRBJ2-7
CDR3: ASSLARGNTYEQY

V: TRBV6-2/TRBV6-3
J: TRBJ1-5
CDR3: ASSSRGRSGQPQH

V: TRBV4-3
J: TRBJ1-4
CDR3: ASSHFRVEKLF

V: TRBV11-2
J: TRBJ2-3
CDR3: ASSFKAPKDTQY

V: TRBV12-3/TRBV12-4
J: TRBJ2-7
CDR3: ASNAGHLYEQY

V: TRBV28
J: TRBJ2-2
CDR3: ASSLWRERSGELF

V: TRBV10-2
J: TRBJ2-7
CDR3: ASSDWARGGNYEQY

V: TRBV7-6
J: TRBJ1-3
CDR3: ASSLGGRSSGNTIY

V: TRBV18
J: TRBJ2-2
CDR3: ASSLRRGTEFTTNTGELF

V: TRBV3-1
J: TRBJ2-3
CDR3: ASSHGGASTDTQY

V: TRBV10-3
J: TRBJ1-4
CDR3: AISPGTGDEKLF

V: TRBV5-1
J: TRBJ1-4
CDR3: ASSRGDGSEKLF

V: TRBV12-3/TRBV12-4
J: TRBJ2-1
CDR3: ASSLAGWGQPNNEQF

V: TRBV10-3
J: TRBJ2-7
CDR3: AISDRPTYEQY

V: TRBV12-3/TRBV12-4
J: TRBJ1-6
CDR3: ASSLVVQSRGSPLH

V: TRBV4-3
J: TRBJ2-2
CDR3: ASSQDMRDTGELF

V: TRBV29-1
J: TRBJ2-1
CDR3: SVARGLYNEQF

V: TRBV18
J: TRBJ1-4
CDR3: ASSPNPTRGKLF

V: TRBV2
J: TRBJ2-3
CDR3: ASSGLRGISTDTQY

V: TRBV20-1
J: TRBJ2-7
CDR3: SASDSKINAYEQY

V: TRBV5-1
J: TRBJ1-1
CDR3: ASSSQQGWNTEAF

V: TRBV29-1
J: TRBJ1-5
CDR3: SVALSRGGQPQH

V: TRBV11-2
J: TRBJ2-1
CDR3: ASSDGTFRSYNEQF

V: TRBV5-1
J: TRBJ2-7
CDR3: ASSLTAGAYEQY

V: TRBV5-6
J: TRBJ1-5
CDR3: ASSSGDQPQH

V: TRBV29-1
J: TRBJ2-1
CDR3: SVLTLDTHDWPYNEQF

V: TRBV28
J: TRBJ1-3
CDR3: ASRGGSGNTIY

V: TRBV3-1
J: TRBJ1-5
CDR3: ASSQAGDRAIQPQH

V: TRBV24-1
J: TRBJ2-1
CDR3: ATSDAGTPKYNEQF

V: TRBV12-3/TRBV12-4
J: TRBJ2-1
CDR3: ASSSFPEFNEQF

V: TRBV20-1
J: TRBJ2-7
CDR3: SAPGWAGGNYEQY

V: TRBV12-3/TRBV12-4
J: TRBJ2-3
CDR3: ASRDSSSTDTQY

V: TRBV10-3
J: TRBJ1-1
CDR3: AISQQGRNTEAF

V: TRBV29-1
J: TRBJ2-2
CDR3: SVSGGPTATGELF

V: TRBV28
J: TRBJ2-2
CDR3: ASSLGLANTGELF

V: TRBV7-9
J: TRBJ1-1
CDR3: ASSLQGLDTEAF

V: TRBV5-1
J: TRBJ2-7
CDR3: ASSFLGRAVYEQY

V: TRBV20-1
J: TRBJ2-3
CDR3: SASGGVAGPTDTQY

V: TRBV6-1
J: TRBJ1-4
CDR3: ASREPTGTDEKLF

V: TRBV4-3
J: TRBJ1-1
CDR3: ASSQDGFPNTEAF

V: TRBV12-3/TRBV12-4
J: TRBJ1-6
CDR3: ASSLNRRVSPLH

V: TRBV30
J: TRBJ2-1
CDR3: AWSSSRGLYEQF

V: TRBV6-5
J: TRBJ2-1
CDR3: ASSYAHAGTGDNEQF

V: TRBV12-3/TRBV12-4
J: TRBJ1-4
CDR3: ASRPGLGEKLF

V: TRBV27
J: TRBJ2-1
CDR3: ASSLSIGDDLSYNEQF

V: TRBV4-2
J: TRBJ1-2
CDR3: ASSQALRDVDYGYT

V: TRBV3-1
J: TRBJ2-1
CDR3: ASSPGRSDEQF

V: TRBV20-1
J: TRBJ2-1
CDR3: SARDATGATYNEQF

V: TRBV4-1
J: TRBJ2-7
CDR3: ASSREGGRFYEQY

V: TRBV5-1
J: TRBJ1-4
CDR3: ASQKLLGDEKLF

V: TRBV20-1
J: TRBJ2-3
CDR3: SARDSEDTDTQY

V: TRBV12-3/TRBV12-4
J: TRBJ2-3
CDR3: ASSLGFWRTSGDGISNTQY